This TCR beta chain was obtained from a study of blood T cell repertoires in COVID-19. Turning to the study itself: COVID-19 samples collected from the United States, Italy and Spain covered acute and convalescent phases. T cells, B-cell-depleted T cells, or PBMCs supplied cDNA or gDNA.

The length of the CDR3 is 13 residues. The V and J ends lost 6 bases and 10 bases respectively, with 15 bases between them. As originally analysed: Reference gene primer amplification gave nucleated cell count estimates. The data were produced by immunoSEQ multiplex PCR, yet TCRdb's version contains in-frame clones alone and is incomplete. The DNA gave D and trimming, while V, J and clone size come from that table. The data show around 150,000 clones, about 92% seen once. The chain joins TRBV12-3 or TRBV12-4 to TRBJ1-4; tentatively, D is TRBD1 (5 bases). Sequenced sample: peripheral blood. The receptor comes from a man in his fifties or sixties with active or convalescent COVID-19. CDR3 region: CASRVTTRGKLFF. The CDR3 DNA sequence: TGTGCCAGCAGAGTAACGACTAGGGGAAAACTGTTTTTT.